Listed here are 7 T cell receptor beta chains from one sample, sequenced in a study of identical twins. Each CDR3 protein is one row after TCRdb ran MiXCR on the 5' RACE reads. The sample lists fewer than 250,000 distinct CDR3 sequences; approximately 9% were seen once. The specimen was memory (CD45RO+) T cells sorted from blood. These receptors all stem from a woman in her late teens or twenties in good health.

This chain links TRBV25-1 with TRBJ2-2; TRBD1 might be the D (6 bases). There are 16 residues in the CDR3. In germline, CDR1 is MGHDK, CDR2 SYGVNS. V gave up 5 bases and J gave up 6 bases, with 19 bases separating them. CDR3 DNA: TGTGCCAGCAGTAATAAGGGGACCCAGGGGCCCGGGGAGCTGTTTTTT. This gives the protein CASSNKGTQGPGELFF.

In its sample, this clonotype was seen a few times. This chain connects TRBV7-6 to TRBJ1-2, with D perhaps matching TRBD1 (5 bases). Trimming shortened V by 1 base and J by 1 base, and 10 bases separated the two germline ends. CDR1 is SGHVS and CDR2 is FNYEAQ in the germline V gene. The CDR3 loop spans 15 amino acids. Written as DNA, the CDR3 is TGTGCCAGCAGCTTAGGTGGGGCCGTTAACTATGGCTACACCTTC. It yields the protein CASSLGGAVNYGYTF.

This clonotype has only a few counts. V is TRBV4-3 and J is TRBJ2-7; 9 positions match TRBD2. V lost 0 bases and J lost 3; bases outside the gene matches: 6. Germline lookup yields CDR1 LGHNA and CDR2 YSLEER. The CDR3 is 16 residues long. CDR3 residues: CASSQDVAGELYEQYF. The CDR3 region has the DNA TGCGCCAGCAGCCAAGATGTAGCGGGAGAGCTCTACGAGCAGTACTTC.

This clonotype has just a few counts. The rearrangement joins TRBV6-2 or TRBV6-3 to TRBJ1-1; TRBD1 is a possible D gene (6 bases). The CDR3 totals 12 residues. V was pared by 4 bases and J by 10 bases, with 13 bases between. CDR1 is MNHEY, CDR2 SVGEGT, per germline. The DNA of the CDR3 is TGTGCCAGCAGTTGGGGGCCAGGCCGAGCTTTCTTT. This translates into CASSWGPGRAFF.

The V call is TRBV11-2, the J call TRBJ2-2, with TRBD2 matching over 7 bases. Germline V gene data show CDR1 as SGHAT and CDR2 as FQNNGV. The ends lost 2 bases at V and 4 bases at J; junction bases unmatched: 4. This CDR3 spans 15 amino acids. The CDR3 loop reads CASSLPLAATGELFF. In DNA, the CDR3 is TGTGCCAGCAGCTTACCCCTAGCGGCCACCGGGGAGCTGTTTTTT.

V usage is TRBV5-6 and J usage is TRBJ2-7; no definite D call. Trimming left V 1 base short and J 9 bases short, with 11 bases between. CDR1 is SGHDT, CDR2 YYEEEE, per germline. CDR3 length: 12 residues. The CDR3 bases are TGTGCCAGCAGCTTGAAGGAAGTAGGGCAGTACTTC. Translating it yields CASSLKEVGQYF.

The chain links TRBV29-1 to TRBJ2-1, with 7 bases aligning to TRBD2. Germline assignment: CDR1 SQVTM and CDR2 ANQGSEA. This CDR3 contains 12 residues. The ends lost 3 bases at V and 8 bases at J; junction bases unmatched: 4. The CDR3 nucleotides read TGCAGCGTTGATAAACTAGCGTATGAGCAGTTCTTC. Amino acid sequence: CSVDKLAYEQFF.